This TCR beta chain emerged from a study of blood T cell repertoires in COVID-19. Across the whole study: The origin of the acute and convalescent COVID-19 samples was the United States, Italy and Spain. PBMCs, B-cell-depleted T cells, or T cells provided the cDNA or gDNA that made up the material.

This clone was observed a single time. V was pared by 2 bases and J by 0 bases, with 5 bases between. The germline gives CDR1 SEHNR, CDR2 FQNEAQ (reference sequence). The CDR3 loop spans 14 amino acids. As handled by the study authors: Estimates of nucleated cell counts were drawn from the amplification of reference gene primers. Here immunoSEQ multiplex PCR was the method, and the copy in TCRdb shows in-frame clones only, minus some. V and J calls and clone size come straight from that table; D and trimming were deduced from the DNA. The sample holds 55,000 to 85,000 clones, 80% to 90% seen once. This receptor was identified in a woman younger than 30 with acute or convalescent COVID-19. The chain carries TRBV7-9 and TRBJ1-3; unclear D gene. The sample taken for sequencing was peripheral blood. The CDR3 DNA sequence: TGTGCCAGCAGCTTAATTAGCTCTGGAAACACCATATATTTT. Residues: CASSLISSGNTIYF.